A single sample gave rise to the 8 T cell receptor beta chains below, sequenced in a study of blood T cell repertoires in COVID-19. Using immunoSEQ multiplex PCR, the repertoire was profiled, and TCRdb retains in-frame clones only, with some absent. In the table there are 250,000 to 350,000 clones, 75% to 90% of which are singletons. Sample: peripheral blood. The receptors come from a woman aged 25-40 years with active or convalescent COVID-19.

The rearrangement links TRBV5-6 to TRBJ1-3; D is uncertain. Germline values: CDR1 SGHDT, CDR2 YYEEEE. This CDR3 contains 16 residues. Trimming shortened V by 4 bases and J by 2 bases, and 16 bases separated the two germline ends. The CDR3 region is CASSPRGLRPGNTIYF. The CDR3 nucleotides read TGTGCCAGCAGCCCACGAGGCCTAAGGCCTGGAAACACCATATATTTT. Full variable domain (rest looked up from reference TRBV5-6 and TRBJ1-3): DAGVTQSPTHLIKTRGQQVTLRCSPKSGHDTVSWYQQALGQGPQFIFQYYEEEERQRGNFPDRFSGHQFPNYSSELNVNALLLGDSALYLCASSPRGLRPGNTIYFGEGSWLTVV.

The V gene is TRBV12-3 or TRBV12-4, the J gene TRBJ1-1; maybe TRBD1 (6 bases). The CDR3 has 13 amino acids. V lost 2 bases, J lost 6 bases, and 10 bases lay in between. The CDR3 DNA reads TGTGCCAGCAGTTTATCTAGGGGGTCTGAAGCTTTCTTT. This codes for CASSLSRGSEAFF.

This clone appeared a single time. The rearrangement links TRBV6-6 to TRBJ2-7; 8 bases line up with TRBD1. The CDR3 is 15 residues long. The germline V gene encodes CDR1 MNHNY and CDR2 SVGAGI (reference sequence). With 9 bases clipped from V and 2 bases from J, the junction kept 12 bases outside the gene matches. The CDR3 loop reads CASSITGTGAYEQYF. DNA of the CDR3: TGTGCCAGTTCTATAACCGGGACAGGAGCCTACGAGCAGTACTTC.

The chain joins TRBV6-5 to TRBJ2-3, with D perhaps matching TRBD2 (5 bases). V lost 6 bases, J lost 4 bases, and 11 bases lay in between. The CDR3 extends over 13 amino acids. Germline CDR1 and CDR2: MNHEY and SVGAGI. The CDR3 is CASRDSSPDTQYF. DNA for the CDR3: TGTGCCAGCAGGGACTCCTCGCCAGATACGCAGTATTTT.

J is TRBJ1-2 and V is TRBV7-2; 8 bases fit TRBD1. Germline V gene sequence: CDR1 SGHTA, CDR2 FQGNSA. V shed 5 bases, J shed 4 bases, and the junction held 9 bases outside the gene matches. The CDR3 contains 15 residues. The CDR3 DNA is TGTGCCAGCAGCGGAGGAGCCGACAGGGGCTATGGCTACACCTTC. It specifies CASSGGADRGYGYTF. Full variable domain (missing parts from reference TRBV7-2 and TRBJ1-2): GAGVSQSPSNKVTEKGKDVELRCDPISGHTALYWYRQSLGQGLEFLIYFQGNSAPDKSGLPSDRFSAERTGGSVSTLTIQRTQQEDSAVYLCASSGGADRGYGYTFGSGTRLTVV.

V and J are TRBV28 and TRBJ1-4, with D perhaps TRBD1 (5 bases). The CDR3 contains 14 residues. Germline-derived CDR1 and CDR2 are MDHEN and SYDVKM. CDR3 in DNA: TGTGCAACCCGCGGGGGGGCAACTAATGAAAAACTGTTTTTT. Encoded protein: CATRGGATNEKLFF.

The chain combines TRBV9 with TRBJ2-7; the match to TRBD1 covers 9 bases. J gave up 5 bases and V 0 bases, and 12 bases lay outside the gene matches. The CDR3 is 17 amino acids. Germline V lookup: CDR1 SGDLS, CDR2 YYNGEE. The CDR3, as DNA: TGTGCCAGCAGCGTAGGGGTGCCCGGGACAGGGCTTCACGAGCAGTACTTC. As protein: CASSVGVPGTGLHEQYF.

Here the CDR3 reads CSVEGAGRETQYF. In DNA, the CDR3 is TGCAGCGTTGAAGGTGCAGGCAGGGAGACCCAGTACTTC. The V gene is TRBV29-1, the J gene TRBJ2-5; D remains unclear. Trimming removed 1 base at V and 5 bases at J, with 11 bases between. The CDR3 has 13 amino acids. Germline-derived CDR1 and CDR2 are SQVTM and ANQGSEA.